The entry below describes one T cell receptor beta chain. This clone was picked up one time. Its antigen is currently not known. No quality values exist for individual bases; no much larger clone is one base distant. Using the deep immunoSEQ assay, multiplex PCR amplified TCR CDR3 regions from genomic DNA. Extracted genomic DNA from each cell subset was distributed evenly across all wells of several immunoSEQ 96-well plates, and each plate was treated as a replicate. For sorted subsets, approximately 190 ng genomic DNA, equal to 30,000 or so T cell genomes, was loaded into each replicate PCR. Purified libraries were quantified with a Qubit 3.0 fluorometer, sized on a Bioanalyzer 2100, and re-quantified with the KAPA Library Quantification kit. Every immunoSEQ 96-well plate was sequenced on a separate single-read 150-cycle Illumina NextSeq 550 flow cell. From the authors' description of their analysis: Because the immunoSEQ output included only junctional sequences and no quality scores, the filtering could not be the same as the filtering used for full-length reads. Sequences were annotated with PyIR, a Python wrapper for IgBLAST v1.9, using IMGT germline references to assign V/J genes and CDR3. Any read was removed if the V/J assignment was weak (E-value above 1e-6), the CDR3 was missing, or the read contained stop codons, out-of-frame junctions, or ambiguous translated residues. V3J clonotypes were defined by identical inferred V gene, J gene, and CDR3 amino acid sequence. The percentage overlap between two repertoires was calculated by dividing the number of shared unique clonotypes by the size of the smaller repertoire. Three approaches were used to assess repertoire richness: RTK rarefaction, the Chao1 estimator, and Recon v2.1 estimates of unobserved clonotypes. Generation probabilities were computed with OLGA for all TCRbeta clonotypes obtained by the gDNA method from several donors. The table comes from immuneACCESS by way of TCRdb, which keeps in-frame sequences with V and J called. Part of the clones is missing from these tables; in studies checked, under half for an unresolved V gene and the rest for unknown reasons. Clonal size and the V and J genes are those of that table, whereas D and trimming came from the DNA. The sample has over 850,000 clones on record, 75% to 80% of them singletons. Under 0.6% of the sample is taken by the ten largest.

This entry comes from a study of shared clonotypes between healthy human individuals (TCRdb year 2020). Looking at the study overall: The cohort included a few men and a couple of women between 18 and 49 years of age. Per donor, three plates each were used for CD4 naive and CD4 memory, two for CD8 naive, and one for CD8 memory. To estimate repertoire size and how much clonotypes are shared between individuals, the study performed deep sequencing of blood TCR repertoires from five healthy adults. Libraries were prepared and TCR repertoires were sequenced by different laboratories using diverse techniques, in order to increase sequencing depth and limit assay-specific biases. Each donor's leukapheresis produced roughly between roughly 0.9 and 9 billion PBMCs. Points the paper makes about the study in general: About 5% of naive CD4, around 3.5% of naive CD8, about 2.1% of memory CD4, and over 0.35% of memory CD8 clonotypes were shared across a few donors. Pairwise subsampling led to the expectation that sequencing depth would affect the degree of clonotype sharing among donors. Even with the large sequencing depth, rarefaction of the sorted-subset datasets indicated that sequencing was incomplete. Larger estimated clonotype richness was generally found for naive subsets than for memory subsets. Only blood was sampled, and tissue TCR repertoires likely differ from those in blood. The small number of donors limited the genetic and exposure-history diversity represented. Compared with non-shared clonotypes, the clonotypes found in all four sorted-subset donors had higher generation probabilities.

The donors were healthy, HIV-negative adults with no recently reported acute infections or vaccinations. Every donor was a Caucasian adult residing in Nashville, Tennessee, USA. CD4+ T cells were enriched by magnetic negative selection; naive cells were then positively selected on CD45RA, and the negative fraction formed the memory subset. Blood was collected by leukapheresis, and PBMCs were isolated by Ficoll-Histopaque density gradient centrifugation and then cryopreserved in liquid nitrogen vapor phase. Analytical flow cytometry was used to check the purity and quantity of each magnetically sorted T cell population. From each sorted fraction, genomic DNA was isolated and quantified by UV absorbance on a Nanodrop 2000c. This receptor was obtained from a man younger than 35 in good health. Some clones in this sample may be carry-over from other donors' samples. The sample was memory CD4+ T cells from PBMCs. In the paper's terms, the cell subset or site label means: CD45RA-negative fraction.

The CDR3 is CASSSARTGSGANVLTF. In nucleotide form, the sequence is TGTGCCAGCAGCTCCGCACGGACTGGGTCTGGGGCCAACGTCCTGACTTTC. Recombination connected TRBV4-2 to TRBJ2-6; 5 matching bases give a weak D call of TRBD2. The V end loses 5 bases and the J end loses 1 base, and a stretch of 15 bases separates them. From cysteine to phenylalanine, the CDR3 is 17 amino acids long. Of the read, only the CDR3 DNA is kept; its 51 bases are in frame from base 1. CDR1 LGHNA and CDR2 YNFKEQ were looked up in the germline V gene.